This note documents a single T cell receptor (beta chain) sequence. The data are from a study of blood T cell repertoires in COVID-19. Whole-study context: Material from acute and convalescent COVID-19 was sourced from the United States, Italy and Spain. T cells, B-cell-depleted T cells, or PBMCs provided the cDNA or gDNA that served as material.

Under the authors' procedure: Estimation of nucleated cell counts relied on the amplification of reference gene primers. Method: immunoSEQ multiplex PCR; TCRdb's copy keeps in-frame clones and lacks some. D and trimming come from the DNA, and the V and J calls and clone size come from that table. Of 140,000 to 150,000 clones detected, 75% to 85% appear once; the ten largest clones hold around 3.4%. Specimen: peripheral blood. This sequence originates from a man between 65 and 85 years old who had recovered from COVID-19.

The CDR3 is CASSQDPGVSQPQHF. The DNA of the CDR3 is TGCGCCAGCAGCCAAGATCCGGGGGTGAGTCAGCCCCAGCATTTT. The chain couples TRBV4-1 to TRBJ1-5; tentatively, D is TRBD1 (5 bases). Germline CDR1 and CDR2: MGHRA and YSYEKL. The CDR3 is made up of 15 amino acids. The V and J ends lost 0 bases and 6 bases respectively, with 12 bases between them.